The 29 T cell receptor beta chains in this list originate from one sample, sequenced in a study of T cell responses to AZD1222 COVID-19 vaccine. Clones were read by immunoSEQ multiplex PCR, and TCRdb kept only the in-frame ones, dropping some. The sample includes fewer than 110,000 clones, around 89% of them seen just once. This specimen consisted of peripheral blood, obtained on day 0 of AZD1222 vaccination. The receptors shown here come from an adult in good health.

This chain uses TRBV5-1 with TRBJ1-1, with no clear D. Trimming stripped 1 base from V and 1 base from J, with 17 bases between. The CDR3 consists of 17 residues. Per the germline V gene, CDR1 is SGHRS and CDR2 is YFSETQ. CDR3 region: CASSLIPRVNENTEAFF. CDR3 nucleotides: TGCGCCAGCAGCTTGATACCTCGCGTTAACGAGAACACTGAAGCTTTCTTT.

The chain employs TRBV9 and TRBJ2-7, with TRBD1 as a possible D gene (6 bases). The CDR3 loop spans 14 amino acids. Trimming stripped 4 bases from V and 2 bases from J, with 13 bases between. CDR1 is SGDLS, CDR2 YYNGEE, per germline. CDR3 loop: CASSQSRGPYEQYF. The CDR3 DNA is TGTGCCAGCAGCCAAAGCAGGGGCCCCTACGAGCAGTACTTC.

The V gene is TRBV9, the J gene TRBJ1-3; the D gene is possibly TRBD1 (6 bases). The CDR3 length is 15 residues. Germline V gene sequence: CDR1 SGDLS, CDR2 YYNGEE. The V and J ends lost 4 bases and 1 base respectively, with 12 bases between them. This CDR3 is CASSPGTPSGNTIYF. As DNA, the CDR3 is TGTGCCAGCAGCCCTGGGACACCATCTGGAAACACCATATATTTT.

V usage is TRBV5-1 and J usage is TRBJ2-5; TRBD2 agrees at 12 bases. The CDR3 runs 14 residues. The trim removed 1 base at V and 5 bases at J, leaving 0 bases unmatched. CDR1 SGHRS and CDR2 YFSETQ come from the germline V gene. The CDR3 is CASSLTSGRETQYF. CDR3 in DNA: TGCGCCAGCAGCTTGACTAGCGGGAGGGAGACCCAGTACTTC. Together with reference TRBV5-1 and TRBJ2-5, the CDR3 gives the full variable domain: KAGVTQTPRYLIKTRGQQVTLSCSPISGHRSVSWYQQTPGQGLQFLFEYFSETQRNKGNFPGRFSGRQFSNSRSEMNVSTLELGDSALYLCASSLTSGRETQYFGPGTRLLVL.

V gene TRBV27 combines with J gene TRBJ1-1; 8 positions agree with TRBD1. Germline V gene lookup returns CDR1 MNHEY and CDR2 SMNVEV (reference sequence). The CDR3 contains 14 residues. V shed 5 bases, J shed 1 base, and the junction held 3 bases outside the gene matches. The DNA for the CDR3 is TGTGCCAGCAGTCGGACAGGGACGAACACTGAAGCTTTCTTT. This encodes CASSRTGTNTEAFF.

The CDR3 region has the DNA TGCAGCGTCGCAGGGCATAGGGGTGAGTACACTGAAGCTTTCTTT. Its protein product is CSVAGHRGEYTEAFF. V and J are TRBV29-1 and TRBJ1-1, with D tentatively TRBD1 (5 bases). From germline, CDR1 is SQVTM and CDR2 ANQGSEA. The CDR3 totals 15 residues. V lost 6 bases, J lost 3 bases, and 20 bases lay in between.

The chain combines TRBV12-5 with TRBJ1-3; no clear D gene. Trimming shortened V by 3 bases and J by 0 bases, and 6 bases separated the two germline ends. The CDR3 is 14 amino acids. The germline V gene has CDR1 LGHNT and CDR2 FRNRAP. The CDR3 bases are TGTGCTAGTGGTTTTGGGATCTCTGGAAACACCATATATTTT. Protein: CASGFGISGNTIYF. Full variable domain (rest looked up from reference TRBV12-5 and TRBJ1-3): DARVTQTPRHKVTEMGQEVTMRCQPILGHNTVFWYRQTMMQGLELLAYFRNRAPLDDSGMPKDRFSAEMPDATLATLKIQPSEPRDSAVYFCASGFGISGNTIYFGEGSWLTVV.

The V gene is TRBV4-2, the J gene TRBJ2-5, with 7 positions matching TRBD2. Germline V gene data show CDR1 as LGHNA and CDR2 as YNFKEQ. V shed 0 bases and J 2 bases; nucleotides not matched to a gene: 3. CDR3 size: 15 residues. The chain's CDR3 is CASSQEVGGQETQYF. For the CDR3, the DNA is TGTGCCAGCAGCCAAGAAGTGGGAGGGCAAGAGACCCAGTACTTC.

The V and J genes are TRBV28 and TRBJ2-5, with D possibly being TRBD1 or TRBD2 (5 bases each). The V end lost 5 bases, the J end lost 2 bases, and 18 bases lay between the germline ends. Per germline, CDR1 MDHEN and CDR2 SYDVKM. This CDR3 contains 16 residues. The DNA of the CDR3 is TGTGCCAGCAGTCCCACTAGGGTCAGGGAACAAGAGACCCAGTACTTC. The encoded protein is CASSPTRVREQETQYF.

This chain joins TRBV19 and TRBJ2-6; 7 bases agree with TRBD1. V was pared by 0 bases and J by 1 base, with 6 bases of the junction left unmatched. CDR1 and CDR2 from the germline V gene are LNHDA and SQIVND (reference sequence). The CDR3 has 18 amino acids. The CDR3 sequence: CASSIDLGQRSGANVLTF. The CDR3 nucleotides read TGTGCCAGTAGTATAGATCTGGGACAGAGATCTGGGGCCAACGTCCTGACTTTC.

The chain couples TRBV4-3 to TRBJ1-5, with D uncertain. The germline gives CDR1 LGHNA, CDR2 YSLEER. With 0 bases removed from V and 5 bases from J, the gap between germline ends came to 14 bases. The CDR3 extends over 16 amino acids. This CDR3 is CASSQDRMGPDQPQHF. The CDR3 DNA reads as TGCGCCAGCAGCCAAGACCGTATGGGCCCCGATCAGCCCCAGCATTTT.

This clone was recorded only once. The chain has TRBV18 and TRBJ1-4, with D perhaps matching TRBD1 (6 bases). The V and J ends lost 5 bases and 2 bases respectively, with 12 bases between them. Germline V lookup: CDR1 KGHSH, CDR2 LQKENI. The CDR3 has 15 amino acids. This CDR3 is CASSGPGETNEKLFF. In nucleotides, the CDR3 is TGTGCCAGCTCAGGACCAGGGGAGACTAATGAAAAACTGTTTTTT.

This clone was observed a few times. This chain joins TRBV7-6 and TRBJ2-7; D is perhaps TRBD1 (5 bases). Per the germline V gene, CDR1 is SGHVS and CDR2 is FNYEAQ. This CDR3 region has 13 residues. Trimming pared 5 bases from V and 0 bases from J, leaving 8 bases between. The CDR3 sequence: CASSQQDSYEQYF. The CDR3 coding sequence is TGTGCCAGCAGCCAACAGGACTCCTACGAGCAGTACTTC.

CDR3 loop: CASSLDRNNEQFF. The CDR3 DNA follows: TGTGCCAGCAGCTTGGACCGGAACAATGAGCAGTTCTTC. This chain links TRBV5-5 with TRBJ2-1, with D unclear. The germline gives CDR1 SGHKS, CDR2 YYEKEE (reference sequence). Trimming cost V 0 bases and J 5 bases, with 6 bases left between them. The CDR3 has 13 residues.

The chain uses TRBV27 and TRBJ2-5, with 8 bases that match TRBD1. V gave up 6 bases and J gave up 1 base; unmatched junction bases: 7. The CDR3 spans 15 residues. The V gene's germline CDR1 is MNHEY and CDR2 SMNVEV (reference sequence). CDR3 nucleotides: TGTGCCAGCAGCCACAGGGGGTCAGGCCAAGAGACCCAGTACTTC. It codes for CASSHRGSGQETQYF.

The chain carries TRBV18 and TRBJ2-7; D could derive from TRBD1 or TRBD2 (5 bases each). The CDR3 runs 15 residues. Germline CDR1 KGHSH, CDR2 LQKENI. V lost 3 bases and J lost 0, with 12 bases in between. The CDR3 coding sequence is TGTGCCAGCTCACCCCGGGACCCTAGCTCCTACGAGCAGTACTTC. This translates into CASSPRDPSSYEQYF.

The chain carries TRBV12-5 and TRBJ2-1; 7 bases align to TRBD2. The CDR3 contains 18 residues. Per germline, CDR1 LGHNT and CDR2 FRNRAP. J was trimmed by 2 bases and V by 0 bases; bases with no gene match: 10. Here the CDR3 DNA reads TGTGCTAGTGGTTTGGTACGGGGCAGGCTAGCGGCCTACAATGAGCAGTTCTTC. Amino acids: CASGLVRGRLAAYNEQFF.

This clone was observed a single time. The chain is built from TRBV11-2 and TRBJ1-1; D unclear. CDR1 and CDR2 (germline): SGHAT, FQNNGV. V was trimmed by 3 bases and J by 3 bases, leaving 11 bases between them. The CDR3 consists of 14 residues. This CDR3 is CASSLDRRDTEAFF. The CDR3 nucleotides read TGTGCCAGCAGCTTGGATCGTCGGGACACTGAAGCTTTCTTT.

J is TRBJ1-1 and V is TRBV19; 10 bases agree with TRBD1. CDR1 LNHDA and CDR2 SQIVND come from the germline V gene (reference sequence). V lost 6 bases to trimming and J lost 6 bases; unmatched junction nucleotides: 4. CDR3 length equals 13 residues. CDR3 amino acids: CASRGDRGAEAFF. The CDR3, as DNA: TGTGCCAGTAGAGGGGACAGGGGAGCTGAAGCTTTCTTT.

V is TRBV2 and J is TRBJ2-7; D unresolved. The CDR3 totals 14 residues. CDR1 SNHLY and CDR2 FYNNEI come from the germline V gene. Between the trimmed V and J ends, which lost 2 bases and 0 bases, there was a span of 8 bases. CDR3 nucleotide sequence: TGTGCCAGCAGTGAAAAGGGCCCCTCCTACGAGCAGTACTTC. This sequence encodes CASSEKGPSYEQYF.

The V gene is TRBV4-1, the J gene TRBJ1-1; D is ambiguous. In germline, CDR1 is MGHRA, CDR2 YSYEKL. V dropped 2 bases and J dropped 1 base, with 11 bases sitting between them. This CDR3 is 15 amino acids long. As DNA, the CDR3 is TGCGCCAGCAGCCAACCTACTCACAGGAACACTGAAGCTTTCTTT. Its translation is CASSQPTHRNTEAFF.

The chain has TRBV9 and TRBJ2-1; D possibly corresponds to TRBD2 (6 bases). Looked up from germline, CDR1 is SGDLS and CDR2 is YYNGEE. V lost 0 bases to trimming and J lost 0 bases, with 10 bases between them. The CDR3 covers 16 residues. Here the CDR3 DNA reads TGTGCCAGCAGCGTAGATTCGCGGGGCTCCTACAATGAGCAGTTCTTC. It encodes CASSVDSRGSYNEQFF.

The J gene is TRBJ1-2, the V gene TRBV19; no clear D gene. This CDR3 contains 16 residues. Germline loops: CDR1 LNHDA, CDR2 SQIVND (reference sequence). V was cut by 5 bases and J by 0 bases, with 16 bases left in between. CDR3 loop: CASSVGGRWANYGYTF. DNA for the CDR3: TGTGCCAGTAGTGTCGGAGGTCGGTGGGCTAACTATGGCTACACCTTC.

In regard to this clone: The sample has other DNA sequences that encode this CDR3 too. The chain joins TRBV7-3 to TRBJ1-2; 7 bases map to TRBD1. Germline V gene sequence: CDR1 SGHTA, CDR2 FQGTGA. The CDR3 is 13 residues long. V trimming: 5 bases; J trimming: 5 bases; junction bases outside the gene matches: 5. The CDR3 spells CASSRDSGYGYTF. DNA for the CDR3: TGTGCCAGCAGCCGGGACAGCGGGTATGGCTACACCTTC.

The chain employs TRBV29-1 and TRBJ2-7; TRBD1 matches at 10 bases. The CDR3 is 14 amino acids. CDR1 is SQVTM and CDR2 is ANQGSEA in the germline V gene. Trimming cost V 2 bases and J 6 bases; bases outside gene matches: 7. The CDR3 nucleotides read TGCAGCGTTGAAAAGGGACAGGGGACCGGCGAGCAGTACTTC. It is translated as CSVEKGQGTGEQYF.

This clone was seen a handful of times. The chain couples TRBV7-6 to TRBJ2-2, with 9 bases lining up with TRBD2. The CDR3 totals 16 residues. In germline, CDR1 is SGHVS, CDR2 FNYEAQ. With V trimmed by 2 bases and J by 4 bases, 5 bases remained unmatched. The CDR3 region is CASSLIAGGVTGELFF. CDR3 nucleotides: TGTGCCAGCAGCTTAATTGCGGGAGGGGTCACCGGGGAGCTGTTTTTT.

The gene calls are TRBV3-1 (or the pseudogene TRBV3-2) and TRBJ1-3; unclear D gene. V lost 0 bases to trimming and J lost 3 bases, with 9 bases between them. Germline V gene lookup returns CDR1 LGHDT and CDR2 YNNKEL (reference sequence). The CDR3 length is 15 residues. The CDR3 loop reads CASSQDYGVGNTIYF. The CDR3 nucleotides read TGTGCCAGCAGCCAAGATTATGGGGTTGGAAACACCATATATTTT.

CDR3 residues: CASSLGPRRVQFF. For the CDR3, the DNA is TGTGCCAGCAGCTTAGGGCCCCGCCGCGTCCAGTTCTTC. This chain joins TRBV7-2 and TRBJ2-1; no reliable D call. This CDR3 is built from 13 residues. Trimming cost V 1 base and J 13 bases, with 14 bases left between them. Germline V gene data show CDR1 as SGHTA and CDR2 as FQGNSA.

J is TRBJ2-7 and V is TRBV10-3, with D maybe TRBD2 (5 bases). The germline V gene encodes CDR1 ENHRY and CDR2 SYGVKD. V gave up 2 bases and J gave up 2 bases, with 13 bases separating them. The CDR3 contains 15 residues. The CDR3 loop is CAISEAAARAYEQYF. The DNA for the CDR3 is TGTGCCATCAGTGAGGCGGCCGCGCGGGCCTACGAGCAGTACTTC.